The entry that follows covers one T cell receptor beta chain sequence. Its cognate antigen has yet to be identified. No base qualities exist here, and no much larger clone lies one base off it. The CDR3 numbers 12 residues from cysteine through phenylalanine. Solely the CDR3 DNA is kept, with 36 bases framed from the first base. Per the germline V gene, KGHDR is the CDR1 and SFDVKD is the CDR2. The junction shows trimming of 9 bases on V and 3 bases on J, plus 10 bases between the germline ends. The sample originates from a study of control samples from healthy donors and cancer patients (dated by TCRdb to the early 2020s). Library generation was performed with the immunoSEQ multiplex PCR assay. TCRdb limited this immuneACCESS table to in-frame rearrangements with V and J called. A share of clones is missing; checked studies link under half to unresolved V genes, and the rest is unexplained. This sample is represented by 40,000 to 50,000 clones; 60% to 80% of them were singletons. The ten largest make up about 15% of the sample.

The TCR sequence derives from a male donor with melanoma. The specimen was formalin-fixed, paraffin-embedded tissue. The chain is assembled from TRBV24-1 and TRBJ1-1, with the D gene call left open. The CDR3 region: CATARRDTEAFF. The base sequence is TGTGCCACCGCCCGCCGGGACACTGAAGCTTTCTTT.